The rows below give T cell receptor beta chains drawn from one sample of a study of blood T cell repertoires in COVID-19. Profiling relied on immunoSEQ multiplex PCR, and the TCRdb table lists in-frame clones only, not all of them. Among 200,000 to 300,000 clones listed, over 75% were seen once. The sample consisted of peripheral blood. The receptors stem from a man between 45 and 60 years old with COVID-19, enrolled during active disease. CDR3s include the opening cysteine and the closing phenylalanine or tryptophan. The D gene is left open where the match is weak. Clone size is not always given. Where it is, it says once, few, many or a class for expanded clones.

abundance: few; v_gene: TRBV3-1/TRBV3-2; d_gene: .; j_gene: TRBJ2-5; CDR3aa: CASSQGPGAPRAQYF; CDR3nt: TGTGCCAGCAGCCAAGGGCCAGGGGCCCCCAGGGCCCAGTACTTC
abundance: .; v_gene: TRBV6-6; d_gene: .; j_gene: TRBJ2-5; CDR3aa: CASSYSASQETQYF; CDR3nt: TGTGCCAGCAGTTACTCCGCCAGCCAAGAGACCCAGTACTTC
abundance: .; v_gene: TRBV4-1; d_gene: TRBD2; j_gene: TRBJ2-1; CDR3aa: CASSQDGTSGYYNEQFF; CDR3nt: TGCGCCAGCAGCCAAGACGGGACTAGCGGGTACTACAATGAGCAGTTCTTC
abundance: .; v_gene: TRBV6-1; d_gene: TRBD1; j_gene: TRBJ1-2; CDR3aa: CASSEEGGRYYGYTF; CDR3nt: TGTGCCAGCAGTGAAGAAGGGGGCCGCTACTATGGCTACACCTTC
abundance: .; v_gene: TRBV25-1; d_gene: .; j_gene: TRBJ1-4; CDR3aa: CASSDRRMFF; CDR3nt: TGTGCCAGCAGTGATCGGCGGATGTTTTTT
abundance: .; v_gene: TRBV5-4; d_gene: TRBD2; j_gene: TRBJ2-3; CDR3aa: CATRRGLAELTDTQYF; CDR3nt: TGTGCCACCCGAAGAGGACTAGCGGAGCTCACAGATACGCAGTATTTT
abundance: .; v_gene: TRBV6-6; d_gene: .; j_gene: TRBJ1-1; CDR3aa: CASSYLRVGSTEAFF; CDR3nt: TGTGCCAGCAGTTACCTCCGGGTTGGGAGCACTGAAGCTTTCTTT
abundance: .; v_gene: TRBV7-9; d_gene: .; j_gene: TRBJ1-2; CDR3aa: CASSPDRVFGYTF; CDR3nt: TGTGCCAGCAGCCCGGACAGAGTATTTGGCTACACCTTC
abundance: .; v_gene: TRBV11-2; d_gene: .; j_gene: TRBJ2-7; CDR3aa: CASSLSFVAEYEQYF; CDR3nt: TGTGCCAGCAGCTTATCATTCGTGGCGGAATACGAGCAGTACTTC
abundance: .; v_gene: TRBV10-2; d_gene: TRBD1; j_gene: TRBJ1-6; CDR3aa: CASSDPDRGLYNSPLHF; CDR3nt: TGCGCCAGCAGTGACCCGGACAGGGGGCTCTATAATTCACCCCTCCACTTT
abundance: .; v_gene: TRBV6-2/TRBV6-3; d_gene: TRBD2; j_gene: TRBJ2-5; CDR3aa: CASSFPSGKETQYF; CDR3nt: TGTGCCAGCAGTTTCCCTAGCGGGAAAGAGACCCAGTACTTC
abundance: .; v_gene: TRBV6-5; d_gene: .; j_gene: TRBJ1-3; CDR3aa: CASSTGSGDTIYF; CDR3nt: TGTGCCAGCAGCACAGGGAGTGGGGACACCATATATTTT
abundance: .; v_gene: TRBV2; d_gene: .; j_gene: TRBJ2-5; CDR3aa: CASSTGTTETQYF; CDR3nt: TGTGCCAGCAGTACCGGGACAACAGAGACCCAGTACTTC
abundance: .; v_gene: TRBV5-8; d_gene: TRBD1; j_gene: TRBJ1-5; CDR3aa: CASSKGQGIGQPQHF; CDR3nt: TGTGCCAGCAGCAAAGGACAGGGGATCGGTCAGCCCCAGCATTTT
abundance: .; v_gene: TRBV7-3; d_gene: .; j_gene: TRBJ2-2; CDR3aa: CASSPRPSPGTGELFF; CDR3nt: TGTGCCAGCAGCCCCCGGCCTAGTCCGGGCACCGGGGAGCTGTTTTTT
abundance: many; v_gene: TRBV10-3; d_gene: .; j_gene: TRBJ1-6; CDR3aa: CAISEGRALGESPLHF; CDR3nt: TGTGCCATCAGTGAAGGGCGGGCCCTAGGAGAGTCACCCCTCCACTTT
abundance: .; v_gene: TRBV3-1/TRBV3-2; d_gene: .; j_gene: TRBJ1-2; CDR3aa: CASSPTENYGYTF; CDR3nt: TGTGCCAGCAGCCCGACAGAGAACTATGGCTACACCTTC
abundance: .; v_gene: TRBV6-6; d_gene: .; j_gene: TRBJ2-7; CDR3aa: CASSYSTVRSYEQYF; CDR3nt: TGTGCCAGCAGTTACTCGACAGTTCGATCCTACGAGCAGTACTTC
abundance: .; v_gene: TRBV18; d_gene: .; j_gene: TRBJ2-1; CDR3aa: CASSPSGGGYNEQFF; CDR3nt: TGTGCCAGCTCACCGTCGGGGGGCGGGTACAATGAGCAGTTCTTC
abundance: .; v_gene: TRBV27; d_gene: TRBD1; j_gene: TRBJ1-2; CDR3aa: CASSYQGGDGYTF; CDR3nt: TGTGCCAGCAGTTATCAAGGGGGCGATGGCTACACCTTC
abundance: .; v_gene: TRBV19; d_gene: TRBD1; j_gene: TRBJ1-1; CDR3aa: CASSSGQGRTEAFF; CDR3nt: TGTGCCAGTAGCAGTGGACAGGGTCGGACTGAAGCTTTCTTT
abundance: .; v_gene: TRBV10-3; d_gene: .; j_gene: TRBJ1-2; CDR3aa: CAIRQGTGYTF; CDR3nt: TGTGCCATCAGACAGGGAACCGGCTACACCTTC
abundance: .; v_gene: TRBV2; d_gene: .; j_gene: TRBJ1-1; CDR3aa: CASTNPGISEAFF; CDR3nt: TGTGCCAGCACCAACCCAGGGATTTCTGAAGCTTTCTTT
abundance: .; v_gene: TRBV5-6; d_gene: .; j_gene: TRBJ1-1; CDR3aa: CASSLGWGLNTEAFF; CDR3nt: TGTGCCAGCAGCTTGGGGTGGGGCTTGAACACTGAAGCTTTCTTT
abundance: .; v_gene: TRBV11-2; d_gene: .; j_gene: TRBJ1-2; CDR3aa: CASSEWGDYGYTF; CDR3nt: TGTGCCAGCAGTGAGTGGGGGGACTATGGCTACACCTTC
abundance: .; v_gene: TRBV7-2; d_gene: TRBD1; j_gene: TRBJ1-2; CDR3aa: CASSQITGGYYGYTF; CDR3nt: TGTGCCAGCAGCCAGATCACAGGGGGCTACTATGGCTACACCTTC
abundance: .; v_gene: TRBV5-1; d_gene: .; j_gene: TRBJ1-1; CDR3aa: CASSLAEVPWEAFF; CDR3nt: TGCGCCAGCAGCTTGGCCGAGGTCCCCTGGGAAGCTTTCTTT
abundance: few; v_gene: TRBV3-1/TRBV3-2; d_gene: TRBD2; j_gene: TRBJ2-7; CDR3aa: CASGSTSGGKYEQYF; CDR3nt: TGTGCCAGCGGATCTACGAGCGGGGGGAAATACGAGCAGTACTTC
abundance: .; v_gene: TRBV15; d_gene: .; j_gene: TRBJ1-1; CDR3aa: CATSRVGVEAFF; CDR3nt: TGTGCCACCAGCAGAGTAGGGGTTGAAGCTTTCTTT
abundance: once; v_gene: TRBV18; d_gene: TRBD1; j_gene: TRBJ1-6; CDR3aa: CASSPPGGQVGSPLHF; CDR3nt: TGTGCCAGCTCACCACCGGGGGGACAGGTTGGTTCACCCCTCCACTTT
abundance: .; v_gene: TRBV19; d_gene: .; j_gene: TRBJ1-5; CDR3aa: CASIRGSSGGNQPQHF; CDR3nt: TGTGCCAGTATCCGCGGGAGTTCAGGCGGCAATCAGCCCCAGCATTTT
abundance: .; v_gene: TRBV7-9; d_gene: .; j_gene: TRBJ1-2; CDR3aa: CASSLDSRVGYTF; CDR3nt: TGTGCCAGCAGCTTAGATTCGAGGGTTGGCTACACCTTC
abundance: .; v_gene: TRBV6-5; d_gene: TRBD1; j_gene: TRBJ1-2; CDR3aa: CASTQGASGYTF; CDR3nt: TGTGCCAGCACGCAGGGGGCTTCTGGCTACACCTTC
abundance: .; v_gene: TRBV5-1; d_gene: TRBD2; j_gene: TRBJ2-3; CDR3aa: CASSPGALAGIDTQYF; CDR3nt: TGCGCCAGCAGCCCTGGAGCACTAGCGGGCATAGATACGCAGTATTTT
abundance: .; v_gene: TRBV5-5; d_gene: .; j_gene: TRBJ1-6; CDR3aa: CASSLVPRGGSPLHF; CDR3nt: TGTGCCAGCAGCTTGGTTCCCCGCGGGGGGTCACCCCTCCACTTT
abundance: once; v_gene: TRBV30; d_gene: .; j_gene: TRBJ1-5; CDR3aa: CAWSVGLTGPNQPQHF; CDR3nt: TGTGCCTGGAGTGTTGGGCTTACAGGGCCAAATCAGCCCCAGCATTTT
abundance: .; v_gene: TRBV7-8; d_gene: .; j_gene: TRBJ2-7; CDR3aa: CASSLAETGSYEQYF; CDR3nt: TGTGCCAGCAGCTTAGCAGAAACCGGGAGCTACGAGCAGTACTTC
abundance: .; v_gene: TRBV6-1; d_gene: TRBD2; j_gene: TRBJ2-5; CDR3aa: CASSEASPSGGASQYF; CDR3nt: TGTGCCAGCAGTGAAGCTAGTCCTAGCGGGGGGGCGTCCCAGTACTTC
abundance: .; v_gene: TRBV7-3; d_gene: .; j_gene: TRBJ2-2; CDR3aa: CASSLNRGTGELFF; CDR3nt: TGTGCCAGCAGCTTAAATAGGGGTACCGGGGAGCTGTTTTTT
abundance: .; v_gene: TRBV2; d_gene: TRBD2; j_gene: TRBJ2-2; CDR3aa: CASSVTSQQLAGGSGELFF; CDR3nt: TGTGCCAGCAGTGTTACGTCGCAACAACTAGCGGGGGGATCCGGGGAGCTGTTTTTT
abundance: .; v_gene: TRBV6-5; d_gene: .; j_gene: TRBJ1-6; CDR3aa: CASRWGEGYSPLHF; CDR3nt: TGTGCCAGCAGATGGGGGGAGGGTTATTCACCCCTCCACTTT
abundance: once; v_gene: TRBV4-3; d_gene: TRBD1; j_gene: TRBJ2-1; CDR3aa: CASSQDSGTDYNEQFF; CDR3nt: TGCGCCAGCAGCCAAGATTCGGGGACAGACTACAATGAGCAGTTCTTC
abundance: .; v_gene: TRBV3-1/TRBV3-2; d_gene: .; j_gene: TRBJ1-1; CDR3aa: CASSPLLNTEAFF; CDR3nt: TGTGCCAGCAGCCCTCTTTTGAACACTGAAGCTTTCTTT
abundance: few; v_gene: TRBV4-1; d_gene: .; j_gene: TRBJ2-2; CDR3aa: CASSSGTHGNTGELFF; CDR3nt: TGCGCCAGCAGCTCCGGGACACACGGGAACACCGGGGAGCTGTTTTTT
abundance: .; v_gene: TRBV5-1; d_gene: TRBD1; j_gene: TRBJ1-1; CDR3aa: CASSPRTGGGNTEAFF; CDR3nt: TGCGCCAGCAGCCCCCGGACAGGGGGTGGGAACACTGAAGCTTTCTTT
abundance: .; v_gene: TRBV30; d_gene: .; j_gene: TRBJ1-6; CDR3aa: CAWRSRISPLHF; CDR3nt: TGTGCCTGGAGATCGAGAATTTCACCCCTCCACTTT
abundance: .; v_gene: TRBV10-3; d_gene: TRBD2; j_gene: TRBJ2-5; CDR3aa: CATRTSGGEETQYF; CDR3nt: TGTGCCACACGGACTAGCGGGGGGGAAGAGACCCAGTACTTC
abundance: once; v_gene: TRBV9; d_gene: .; j_gene: TRBJ2-1; CDR3aa: CASSVGARGRNEQFF; CDR3nt: TGTGCCAGCAGCGTAGGGGCGCGAGGGCGGAATGAGCAGTTCTTC
abundance: .; v_gene: TRBV5-1; d_gene: TRBD1; j_gene: TRBJ2-1; CDR3aa: CASSWGQGYGEQFF; CDR3nt: TGCGCCAGCAGCTGGGGACAGGGGTATGGTGAGCAGTTCTTC
abundance: .; v_gene: TRBV12-3/TRBV12-4; d_gene: .; j_gene: TRBJ1-5; CDR3aa: CASTAGAIQPQHF; CDR3nt: TGTGCCAGCACCGCGGGGGCAATTCAGCCCCAGCATTTT
abundance: .; v_gene: TRBV24-1; d_gene: TRBD1; j_gene: TRBJ1-1; CDR3aa: CATSDLGQGKVLGAEAFF; CDR3nt: TGTGCCACCAGTGACCTCGGACAGGGGAAAGTTCTTGGCGCTGAAGCTTTCTTT
abundance: .; v_gene: TRBV29-1; d_gene: TRBD2; j_gene: TRBJ2-1; CDR3aa: CSVDPFEASGALGNEQFF; CDR3nt: TGCAGCGTCGACCCTTTTGAGGCTAGCGGGGCCCTGGGCAATGAGCAGTTCTTC
abundance: .; v_gene: TRBV12-5; d_gene: .; j_gene: TRBJ2-5; CDR3aa: CASGLVPTGGAETQYF; CDR3nt: TGTGCTAGTGGTTTGGTACCTACGGGGGGCGCGGAGACCCAGTACTTC
abundance: .; v_gene: TRBV29-1; d_gene: TRBD1; j_gene: TRBJ1-1; CDR3aa: CSAGRGTGETEAFF; CDR3nt: TGCAGCGCCGGACGAGGGACAGGGGAAACTGAAGCTTTCTTT
abundance: .; v_gene: TRBV2; d_gene: .; j_gene: TRBJ1-1; CDR3aa: CASSGTLRKGTEAFF; CDR3nt: TGTGCCAGCAGCGGGACACTCCGTAAGGGGACTGAAGCTTTCTTT